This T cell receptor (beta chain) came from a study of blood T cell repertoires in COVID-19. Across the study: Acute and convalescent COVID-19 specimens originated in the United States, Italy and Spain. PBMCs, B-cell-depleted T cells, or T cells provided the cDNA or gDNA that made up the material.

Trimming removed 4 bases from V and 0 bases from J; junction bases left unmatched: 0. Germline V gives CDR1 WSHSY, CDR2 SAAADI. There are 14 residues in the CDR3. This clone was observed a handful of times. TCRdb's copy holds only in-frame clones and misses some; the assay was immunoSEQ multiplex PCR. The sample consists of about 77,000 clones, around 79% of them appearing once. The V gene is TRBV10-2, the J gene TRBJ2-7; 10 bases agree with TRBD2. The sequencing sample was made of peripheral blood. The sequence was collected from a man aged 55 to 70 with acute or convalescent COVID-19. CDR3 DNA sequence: TGCGCCAGCAGTGCTAGCGGGAGCTCCTACGAGCAGTACTTC. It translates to CASSASGSSYEQYF.